Below are 11 T cell receptor beta chains sequenced from a single sample in a study of blood T cells in healthy people across ages. A second about 7 to 11 cycle PCR used barcoded and J-beta primers. TCRdb reprocessed the 5' RACE reads with MiXCR, giving one entry per CDR3 protein. Of around 1,000,000 distinct CDR3 sequences listed, around 25% were seen once; the top ten hold approximately 0.75%. The sample was also linked to a second study, of T cells of mothers and their children.

The sample comprised blood. The receptors stem from a girl aged 2-15 years in good health.

V usage is TRBV7-3 and J usage is TRBJ2-1, with D tentatively TRBD2 (5 bases). V was pared by 5 bases and J by 6 bases, with 17 bases between. CDR1 and CDR2 from the germline V gene are SGHTA and FQGTGA. There are 15 residues in the CDR3. The CDR3 loop reads CASSPGLKQFNEQFF. The CDR3 bases are TGTGCCAGCAGCCCCGGACTCAAGCAGTTCAATGAGCAGTTCTTC.

The chain joins TRBV7-8 to TRBJ2-1, with unresolved D. Germline loops: CDR1 SGHVS, CDR2 FQNEAQ. Trimming pared 5 bases from V and 6 bases from J, leaving 20 bases between. The CDR3 spans 16 residues. The CDR3 is CASSPLMEMMPNEQFF. The CDR3, as DNA: TGTGCCAGCAGCCCCCTAATGGAAATGATGCCCAATGAGCAGTTCTTC.

CDR3 nucleotides: TGTGCCAGCAGTTTAGGACAGGGGGGGGTCTACACCTTC. Amino acids: CASSLGQGGVYTF. The chain combines TRBV12-3 or TRBV12-4 with TRBJ1-2, with 9 nucleotides matching TRBD1. There are 13 residues in the CDR3. Trimming cost V 1 base and J 10 bases; bases outside gene matches: 4.

This clonotype was seen only a few times. The rearrangement uses TRBV4-1 and TRBJ2-6; D uncertain. This CDR3 is built from 16 residues. Germline CDR1 reads MGHRA; CDR2 reads YSYEKL. Trimming removed 1 base from V and 0 bases from J, with 7 bases in between. DNA for the CDR3: TGCGCCAGCAGCCAAGGTGCGGTCTCTGGGGCCAACGTCCTGACTTTC. It encodes CASSQGAVSGANVLTF.

The chain is built from TRBV29-1 and TRBJ1-1; the D is unclear. From germline, CDR1 is SQVTM and CDR2 ANQGSEA. V was shortened by 6 bases and J by 6 bases, with 23 bases between the two germline ends. This CDR3 comprises 15 residues. The CDR3 here is CSVVYPGQHYPEAFF. Written as DNA, the CDR3 is TGCAGCGTCGTTTACCCTGGTCAGCATTACCCTGAAGCTTTCTTT.

The rearrangement links TRBV15 to TRBJ2-5; D perhaps matches TRBD2 (6 bases). V lost 0 bases and J lost 1, with 9 bases in between. CDR3 length: 15 amino acids. Germline loops: CDR1 LNHNV, CDR2 YYDKDF (reference sequence). CDR3 loop: CATSRDLGGQETQYF. The CDR3 DNA sequence: TGTGCCACCAGCAGAGATTTGGGGGGCCAAGAGACCCAGTACTTC.

The chain combines TRBV15 with TRBJ2-1; 10 positions match TRBD2. CDR3 length: 13 amino acids. The germline gives CDR1 LNHNV, CDR2 YYDKDF (reference sequence). V lost 6 bases and J lost 7; bases outside the gene matches: 3. The CDR3 DNA is TGTGCCACCAGAGCGGGAGGGAGGAATGAGCAGTTCTTC. Its translation is CATRAGGRNEQFF.

The genes are TRBV29-1 and TRBJ2-7; a possible D gene is TRBD1 (5 bases). The ends were cut back, 6 bases at V and 3 bases at J, with 12 bases in the middle. The CDR3 loop spans 12 amino acids. Germline assignment: CDR1 SQVTM and CDR2 ANQGSEA. DNA for the CDR3: TGCAGCGTGGTGGACACTAACTACGAGCAGTACTTC. This encodes CSVVDTNYEQYF.

V and J are TRBV6-6 and TRBJ2-5; D is uncertain. The ends were cut back, 6 bases at V and 7 bases at J, with 15 bases in the middle. From germline, CDR1 is MNHNY and CDR2 SVGAGI (reference sequence). The CDR3 totals 13 residues. CDR3 region: CASSLDLVGTQYF. The CDR3 coding sequence is TGTGCCAGCAGCTTGGACCTCGTGGGGACCCAGTACTTC.

This clonotype showed up just a few times. The chain recombines TRBV7-6 with TRBJ2-5, with D perhaps matching TRBD1 (6 bases). The V end was cut by 3 bases, the J end by 4 bases, with 12 bases between. Germline CDR1 SGHVS, CDR2 FNYEAQ. The CDR3 extends over 14 amino acids. The CDR3, as DNA: TGTGCCAGCAGCTTGGGGGCTTCGGCAGAGACCCAGTACTTC. It specifies CASSLGASAETQYF. The entire variable domain, with the rest obtained from reference TRBV7-6 and TRBJ2-5, is as follows: GAGVSQSPRYKVTKRGQDVALRCDPISGHVSLYWYRQALGQGPEFLTYFNYEAQQDKSGLPNDRFSAERPEGSISTLTIQRTEQRDSAMYRCASSLGASAETQYFGPGTRLLVL.

The chain carries TRBV5-1 and TRBJ1-1; 8 bases are shared with TRBD1. CDR3 length: 15 amino acids. V shed 2 bases and J 1 base; nucleotides not matched to a gene: 4. Germline V gene sequence: CDR1 SGHRS, CDR2 YFSETQ. This CDR3 reads CASSFWTGQNTEAFF. CDR3 sequence (DNA): TGCGCCAGCAGCTTCTGGACAGGGCAGAACACTGAAGCTTTCTTT.